The rows below give T cell receptor beta chains drawn from one sample of a study of blood T cell repertoires in COVID-19. Sequenced by immunoSEQ multiplex PCR; TCRdb stores in-frame clones only, minus some. The profile shows about 180,000 clones, about 87% of them singletons. Sequencing was performed on peripheral blood. The source is a woman between 45 and 60 years old with acute or convalescent COVID-19. Each CDR3 is given with its conserved first and last residue.

V | CDR3
TRBV23-1 | CASGKGTLLPEAFF
TRBV9 | CASSSGIDPTGELFF
TRBV7-9 | CASSSAGHSYEQYF
TRBV19 | CASSIENSPLHF
TRBV5-1 | CASSLEGGSYNEQFF
TRBV3-1/TRBV3-2 | CASSQVESEKLFF
TRBV19 | CASSMHGSEVTEAFF
TRBV9 | CASSVGLAGAADTQYF
TRBV12-3/TRBV12-4 | CASSPWQATEAFF
TRBV9 | CASSPRTERDEQYF
TRBV3-1/TRBV3-2 | CASSQARQTYEQYF
TRBV2 | CASDWDRVPGGNQPQHF
TRBV6-5 | CASRRDRITGELFF
TRBV19 | CASSAMTDNYGYTF
TRBV24-1 | CATSDLLQETQYF
TRBV30 | CAWSPQWDRTGNTIYF
TRBV5-1 | CASSRTGGETEAFF
TRBV6-2/TRBV6-3 | CASSHRLITGELFF
TRBV19 | CASSLAGRNQPQHF
TRBV19 | CASSPGQGKAGYTF
TRBV11-3 | CASSLGASGRADEQFF
TRBV5-1 | CASSLGGVSDTQYF
TRBV12-3/TRBV12-4 | CASSPGGVTEAFF
TRBV7-2 | CASSLAGREQYF
TRBV10-3 | CAIGTGGGSWSDTQYF
TRBV6-5 | CASSYGGTGANVLTF
TRBV7-2 | CASSLIVGGYGYTF
TRBV7-2 | CASSGTVNTGELFF
TRBV29-1 | CSVDRDRVADTQYF
TRBV4-3 | CASSQDLGRVAFF
TRBV11-2 | CASSSLTGWVTDTQYF
TRBV3-1/TRBV3-2 | CASSPDWYNEQFF
TRBV7-2 | CASTFAVTVSGANEQFF
TRBV18 | CASSPPGQTGATEAFF
TRBV6-6 | CASSPPGQGASQPQHF
TRBV7-3 | CASSKGTGESEQYF
TRBV7-2 | CASSLTGGRETQYF
TRBV18 | CASSHPARGGGNEQFF
TRBV19 | CASSPRLGDRGYQETQYF
TRBV24-1 | CATVGPDQETQYF